A single sample is the source of the 15 T cell receptor beta chains below, sequenced in a study of blood T cell repertoires in COVID-19. Produced via immunoSEQ multiplex PCR; TCRdb's table is partial and in-frame only. The sample carries about 210,000 clones, approximately 85% recorded once. Sequenced sample: peripheral blood. Receptor source: a man over 45 with COVID-19, enrolled during active disease.

The CDR3 DNA reads as TGTGCCAGCAGCCAACCCCGCGGGGGAAATGAAAAACTGTTTTTT. Amino acids: CASSQPRGGNEKLFF. The V call is TRBV3-1 (or the pseudogene TRBV3-2), the J call TRBJ1-4; D possibly corresponds to TRBD1 (5 bases). The CDR3 consists of 15 residues. The germline gives CDR1 LGHDT, CDR2 YNNKEL (reference sequence). Deletions cut 2 bases from V and 5 bases from J, with 12 bases between.

CDR3 sequence reads: CASSIFRGGPYNEQFF. For the CDR3, the DNA is TGTGCCAGTAGTATATTTCGGGGGGGACCCTACAATGAGCAGTTCTTC. The J gene is TRBJ2-1, the V gene TRBV19, with 8 bases identical to TRBD2. There are 16 residues in the CDR3. Germline values: CDR1 LNHDA, CDR2 SQIVND (reference sequence). Trimming took 2 bases from V and 2 from J; bases not matched to a gene: 5.

The V gene is TRBV21-1, the J gene TRBJ2-4; the table's D call, TRBD1, was not checked against the DNA. TRBV21-1 is termed a pseudogene. The CDR3 covers 11 residues. The CDR3 protein is CASSNPTGWYF. CDR3 DNA: TGTGCCAGCAGCAACCCGACAGGGTGGTACTTC.

The chain couples TRBV5-1 to TRBJ2-5; D is perhaps TRBD1 (5 bases). V gave up 2 bases and J gave up 3 bases, with 14 bases separating them. Germline V gene lookup returns CDR1 SGHRS and CDR2 YFSETQ. This CDR3 region has 15 residues. CDR3 DNA sequence: TGCGCCAGCAGCTTCCAGGGTGGAGATAAAGAGACCCAGTACTTC. Translating gives CASSFQGGDKETQYF.

V gene TRBV7-6 combines with J gene TRBJ1-1; 8 nucleotides match TRBD1. V lost 5 bases to trimming and J lost 4 bases; unmatched junction nucleotides: 12. Germline CDR1 reads SGHVS; CDR2 reads FNYEAQ. The CDR3 covers 16 residues. CDR3 residues: CASSVWTGPQGTEAFF. Here the CDR3 DNA reads TGTGCCAGCAGCGTATGGACAGGGCCCCAAGGCACTGAAGCTTTCTTT.

The chain is built from TRBV5-1 and TRBJ1-2; 8 bases align to TRBD1. Losses at the gene ends were 4 bases for V and 4 bases for J; bases not matched to a gene: 9. CDR3 length: 15 amino acids. Germline CDR1 reads SGHRS; CDR2 reads YFSETQ. This CDR3 reads CASSPLQGASYGYTF. CDR3 nucleotides: TGCGCCAGCAGCCCGCTTCAGGGGGCGAGCTATGGCTACACCTTC.

This sequence joins TRBV5-1 and TRBJ1-2; 9 bases align to TRBD1. Germline V gene lookup returns CDR1 SGHRS and CDR2 YFSETQ. This CDR3 contains 15 residues. Unmatched junction bases numbered 7, after V lost 6 bases and J lost 1 base. The CDR3 region has the DNA TGCGCCAGCACCACCGGGACAGGGCGTAACTATGGCTACACCTTC. Its protein product is CASTTGTGRNYGYTF.

This clone has a single count. The chain joins TRBV30 to TRBJ1-5; no definite D call. V was pared by 2 bases and J by 3 bases, with 8 bases between. Germline CDR1 is GTSNPN and CDR2 is SVGIG (reference sequence). CDR3 size: 13 residues. CDR3 residues: CAWSSGTNQPQHF. As DNA, the CDR3 is TGTGCCTGGAGTAGCGGCACCAATCAGCCCCAGCATTTT. The full variable domain, with the rest looked up from reference TRBV30 and TRBJ1-5, is SQTIHQWPATLVQPVGSPLSLECTVEGTSNPNLYWYRQAAGRGLQLLFYSVGIGQISSEVPQNLSASRPQDRQFILSSKKLLLSDSGFYLCAWSSGTNQPQHFGDGTRLSIL.

This CDR3 reads CSASLVRGESDTQYF. Written as DNA, the CDR3 is TGCAGTGCTAGTCTGGTCAGGGGGGAATCAGATACGCAGTATTTT. This chain links TRBV20-1 with TRBJ2-3, with a tentative D call TRBD1 (7 bases). The CDR3 is 15 amino acids. V lost 3 bases and J lost 4, with 17 bases in between. CDR1 is DFQATT, CDR2 SNEGSKA, per germline (reference sequence).

This clone occurred a few times. The chain links TRBV12-3 or TRBV12-4 to TRBJ1-6; no firm D call. The CDR3 is made up of 13 amino acids. Trimming took off 5 bases at V and 8 bases at J, with 10 bases between the two ends. Here the CDR3 reads CASSRPGDSPLHF. The CDR3 DNA is TGTGCCAGCAGTCGCCCCGGGGATTCACCCCTCCACTTT.

This rearrangement joins TRBV4-1 to TRBJ1-4; 7 bases map to TRBD1. The germline gives CDR1 MGHRA, CDR2 YSYEKL. The CDR3 totals 15 residues. Losses at the gene ends were 2 bases for V and 8 bases for J; bases not matched to a gene: 8. In DNA form, the CDR3 reads TGCGCCAGCAGCCAATTTGACAGGGATAGAGAAAAACTGTTTTTT. Translated: CASSQFDRDREKLFF.

The rearrangement joins TRBV5-6 to TRBJ1-1; 9 nucleotides align to TRBD1. CDR1 SGHDT and CDR2 YYEEEE come from the germline V gene. The V gene end was trimmed by 3 bases and the J gene end by 6 bases; junction bases not matched to a gene: 9. This CDR3 is built from 15 residues. The CDR3 sequence: CASSSKQGARSEAFF. The CDR3 region has the DNA TGTGCCAGCAGCTCAAAACAGGGGGCGCGCTCTGAAGCTTTCTTT.

This chain connects TRBV24-1 to TRBJ2-2; no reliable D call. This CDR3 has 14 residues. The germline V gene encodes CDR1 KGHDR and CDR2 SFDVKD. The V and J ends lost 8 bases and 1 base respectively, with 10 bases between them. This CDR3 is CATNQRGNTGELFF. For the CDR3, the DNA is TGTGCCACCAACCAACGCGGGAACACCGGGGAGCTGTTTTTT.

The rearrangement uses TRBV12-3 or TRBV12-4 and TRBJ2-3; D might be TRBD1 (5 bases). This CDR3 contains 13 residues. V was cut by 5 bases and J by 4 bases, with 10 bases left in between. The chain's CDR3 is CASSPSRADTQYF. The CDR3 coding sequence is TGTGCCAGCAGTCCCTCCAGGGCAGATACGCAGTATTTT.

This clone was seen only a few times. The V gene is TRBV27, the J gene TRBJ1-5; the D is unclear. The germline V gene has CDR1 MNHEY and CDR2 SMNVEV (reference sequence). V dropped 2 bases and J dropped 5 bases, with 7 bases sitting between them. CDR3 size: 13 residues. The CDR3 region has the DNA TGTGCCAGCAGTTTACAGGTCCATCAGCCCCAGCATTTT. This sequence encodes CASSLQVHQPQHF.